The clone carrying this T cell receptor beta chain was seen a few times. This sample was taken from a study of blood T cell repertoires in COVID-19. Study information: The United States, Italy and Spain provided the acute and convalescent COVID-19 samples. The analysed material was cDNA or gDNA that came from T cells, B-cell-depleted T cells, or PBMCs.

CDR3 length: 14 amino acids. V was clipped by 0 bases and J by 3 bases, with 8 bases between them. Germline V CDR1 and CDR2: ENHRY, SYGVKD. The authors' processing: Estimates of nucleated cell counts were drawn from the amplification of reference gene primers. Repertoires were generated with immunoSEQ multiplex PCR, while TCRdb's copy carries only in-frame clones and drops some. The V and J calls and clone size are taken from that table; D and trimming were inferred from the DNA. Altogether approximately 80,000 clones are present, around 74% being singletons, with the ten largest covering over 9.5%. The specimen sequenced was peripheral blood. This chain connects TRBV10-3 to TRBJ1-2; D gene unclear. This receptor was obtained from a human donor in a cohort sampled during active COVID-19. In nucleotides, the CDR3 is TGTGCCATCAGTGAGTCGAGGGCAGACTATGGCTACACCTTC. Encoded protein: CAISESRADYGYTF.